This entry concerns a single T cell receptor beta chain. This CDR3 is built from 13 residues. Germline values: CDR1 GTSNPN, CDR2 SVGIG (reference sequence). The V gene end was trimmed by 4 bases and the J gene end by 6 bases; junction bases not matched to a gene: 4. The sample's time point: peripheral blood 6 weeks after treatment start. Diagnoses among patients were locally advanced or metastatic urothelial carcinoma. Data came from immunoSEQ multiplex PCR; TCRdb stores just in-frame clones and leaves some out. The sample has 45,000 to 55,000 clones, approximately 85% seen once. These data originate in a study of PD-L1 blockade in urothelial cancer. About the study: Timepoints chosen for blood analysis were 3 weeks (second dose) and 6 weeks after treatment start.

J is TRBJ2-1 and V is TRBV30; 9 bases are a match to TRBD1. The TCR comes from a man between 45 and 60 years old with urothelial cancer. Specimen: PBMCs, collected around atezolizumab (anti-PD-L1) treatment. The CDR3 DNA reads TGTGCCTGGACGGGACAGGGTGTCAATGAGCAGTTCTTC. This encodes CAWTGQGVNEQFF.